The 25 T cell receptor beta chains in this list originate from one sample, sequenced in a study of OX40 agonist ivuxolimab in advanced cancers. The repertoire was sequenced with immunoSEQ multiplex PCR; TCRdb's copy has only in-frame clones and lacks some. This sample has 50,000 to 70,000 clones, with around 84% found just once. The sequenced sample was CD4+ or CD8+ T cells sorted from blood, obtained in a trial of the OX40 agonist ivuxolimab. The receptors originated from an adult with an advanced solid tumor such as melanoma, head and neck, liver or kidney cancer.

This rearrangement joins TRBV7-2 to TRBJ1-4; TRBD1 agrees at 9 bases. Germline CDR1 is SGHTA and CDR2 is FQGNSA. The V segment lost 5 bases and the J segment 8 bases; nucleotides outside the gene matches: 9. The CDR3 runs 15 residues. This chain's CDR3 is CASSPGTGRREKLFF. The CDR3 DNA is TGTGCCAGCAGCCCCGGGACAGGGCGGCGGGAAAAACTGTTTTTT. The variable domain in full, with the rest retrieved from reference TRBV7-2 and TRBJ1-4, is GAGVSQSPSNKVTEKGKDVELRCDPISGHTALYWYRQSLGQGLEFLIYFQGNSAPDKSGLPSDRFSAERTGGSVSTLTIQRTQQEDSAVYLCASSPGTGRREKLFFGSGTQLSVL.

The CDR3 DNA sequence: TGTGCCAGCAGCGTAGAGGGGCTAGCGGGGCTCTCCTACAATGAGCAGTTCTTC. Its translation: CASSVEGLAGLSYNEQFF. The chain carries TRBV9 and TRBJ2-1; 9 nucleotides agree with TRBD2. Per germline, CDR1 SGDLS and CDR2 YYNGEE. Unmatched junction bases numbered 7, after V lost 0 bases and J lost 0 bases. This CDR3 region has 18 residues.

V and J are TRBV2 and TRBJ2-2; no firm D call. The germline V gene has CDR1 SNHLY and CDR2 FYNNEI. V lost 8 bases and J lost 8, with 15 bases in between. The CDR3 consists of 13 residues. The CDR3 region is CASDLEQRGELFF. The CDR3 DNA sequence: TGTGCCAGCGATCTAGAACAGAGAGGGGAGCTGTTTTTT.

The genes are TRBV7-2 and TRBJ1-6; D remains unclear. V was clipped by 2 bases and J by 6 bases, with 11 bases between them. This CDR3 contains 15 residues. Looked up from germline, CDR1 is SGHTA and CDR2 is FQGNSA. CDR3 in DNA: TGTGCCAGCAGCTTAAGTCCGGGAGGTAATTCACCCCTCCACTTT. Its translation: CASSLSPGGNSPLHF.

V and J are TRBV5-1 and TRBJ2-7, with 12 bases fitting TRBD2. Germline assignment: CDR1 SGHRS and CDR2 YFSETQ. The CDR3 extends over 15 amino acids. V gave up 0 bases and J gave up 5 bases; unmatched junction bases: 3. The CDR3 loop reads CASSLALAGGDEQYF. CDR3 in DNA: TGCGCCAGCAGCTTGGCCCTAGCGGGGGGGGACGAGCAGTACTTC.

V gene TRBV7-2 combines with J gene TRBJ1-3; possibly TRBD1 for D (6 bases). Germline V gene data show CDR1 as SGHTA and CDR2 as FQGNSA. V was pared by 1 base and J by 4 bases, with 11 bases between. The CDR3 length is 15 residues. The CDR3 nucleotides read TGTGCCAGCAGCTTAGGCAGGGGCTACGGAAACACCATATATTTT. Protein: CASSLGRGYGNTIYF. Full variable domain (remainder filled in from reference TRBV7-2 and TRBJ1-3): GAGVSQSPSNKVTEKGKDVELRCDPISGHTALYWYRQSLGQGLEFLIYFQGNSAPDKSGLPSDRFSAERTGGSVSTLTIQRTQQEDSAVYLCASSLGRGYGNTIYFGEGSWLTVV.

The rearrangement joins TRBV6-5 to TRBJ2-3, with D tentatively TRBD2 (6 bases). The CDR3 runs 15 residues. The germline CDR1 and CDR2 sequences are MNHEY and SVGAGI. V shed 2 bases and J shed 0 bases, with 9 bases lying between them. For the CDR3, the DNA is TGTGCCAGCAGTTACGGCGGGACCAGCACAGATACGCAGTATTTT. The encoded protein is CASSYGGTSTDTQYF.

The chain has TRBV11-1 and TRBJ1-1; TRBD1 matches 10 bases. Germline CDR1 is SGHAT and CDR2 is FQDESV (reference sequence). CDR3 length: 14 residues. V lost 5 bases, J lost 5 bases, and 5 bases stayed unmatched. The DNA of the CDR3 is TGTGCCAGCAGCCGGGGACAGGGGTGGACTGAAGCTTTCTTT. It encodes CASSRGQGWTEAFF.

This chain uses TRBV28 with TRBJ2-7; weak D call: TRBD1 (6 bases). This CDR3 contains 14 residues. In germline, CDR1 is MDHEN, CDR2 SYDVKM. The V end lost 6 bases, the J end lost 1 base, and 13 bases lay between the germline ends. The DNA for the CDR3 is TGTGCCAGCAGCGAACAGGGTGGGTCCTACGAGCAGTACTTC. Translation gives CASSEQGGSYEQYF.

The CDR3 reads CASSSTRSTSGTYNEQFF. As DNA, the CDR3 is TGTGCCAGCAGTTCAACGCGATCTACTAGCGGGACCTACAATGAGCAGTTCTTC. J is TRBJ2-1 and V is TRBV28; 10 positions agree with TRBD2. V shed 4 bases and J 2 bases; nucleotides not matched to a gene: 11. Germline V gives CDR1 MDHEN, CDR2 SYDVKM. The CDR3 is 18 amino acids.

The rearrangement links TRBV5-3 to TRBJ2-1, with TRBD2 matching over 9 bases. TRBV5-3 is an open reading frame whose function is uncertain. Losses at the gene ends were 3 bases for V and 10 bases for J; bases not matched to a gene: 14. CDR3 length: 16 amino acids. CDR3 bases: TGTGCCAGAAGCTGTCGGGGGAGCGGGAGGCGGGTAGAGCAGTTCTTC. Residues: CARSCRGSGRRVEQFF.

The chain recombines TRBV4-1 with TRBJ2-3; D gene unclear. This CDR3 has 14 residues. CDR1 and CDR2 (germline): MGHRA, YSYEKL. The ends were cut back, 3 bases at V and 1 base at J, with 8 bases in the middle. The CDR3 sequence is CASSHPQGTDTQYF. The CDR3 nucleotides are TGCGCCAGCAGCCACCCTCAGGGCACAGATACGCAGTATTTT.

The chain carries TRBV13 and TRBJ2-2; D is possibly TRBD1 (5 bases). Germline V CDR1 and CDR2: PRHDT, FYEKMQ (reference sequence). This CDR3 is built from 18 residues. V lost 0 bases to trimming and J lost 6 bases, with 20 bases between them. The CDR3: CASSLGLFGATGAGELFF. The CDR3, as DNA: TGTGCCAGCAGCTTAGGCCTATTTGGGGCCACAGGAGCCGGGGAGCTGTTTTTT.

This clone was recorded only once. The chain joins TRBV2 to TRBJ2-4, with D tentatively TRBD2 (5 bases). Germline lookup yields CDR1 SNHLY and CDR2 FYNNEI. The length of the CDR3 is 12 residues. The V gene lost 8 bases and the J gene lost 5 bases, with 10 bases spanning the gap. CDR3 protein: CASARGQNIQYF. The CDR3 bases are TGTGCCAGCGCCCGAGGGCAAAACATTCAGTACTTC.

This clone occurred once. This rearrangement joins TRBV15 to TRBJ2-3, with 8 bases identical to TRBD1. The V segment lost 8 bases and the J segment 5 bases; nucleotides outside the gene matches: 9. CDR3 length: 14 residues. Germline lookup yields CDR1 LNHNV and CDR2 YYDKDF (reference sequence). This chain's CDR3 is CATLRDRGGDTQYF. CDR3 coding DNA: TGTGCCACCCTCCGAGACAGGGGAGGAGATACGCAGTATTTT.

This clone is a singleton in its sample. The chain has TRBV18 and TRBJ2-5; D may be TRBD2 (5 bases). This CDR3 contains 15 residues. V was clipped by 6 bases and J by 5 bases, with 19 bases between them. From germline, CDR1 is KGHSH and CDR2 LQKENI. CDR3 sequence (DNA): TGTGCCAGCTCGCCCCCCTTGGAGGAATTGGAGACCCAGTACTTC. It codes for CASSPPLEELETQYF.

This clone was seen a handful of times. The V gene is TRBV20-1, the J gene TRBJ1-1; TRBD1 matches 7 bases. V was clipped by 8 bases and J by 4 bases; unmatched bases: 4. CDR1 is DFQATT and CDR2 is SNEGSKA in the germline V gene (reference sequence). This CDR3 spans 11 amino acids. DNA of the CDR3: TGCAGTCCTCAGGGGGTCACTGAAGCTTTCTTT. Its translation is CSPQGVTEAFF.

The V call is TRBV6-4, the J call TRBJ1-5; no reliable D call. The CDR3 is 18 amino acids. Germline CDR1 reads MRHNA; CDR2 reads SNTAGT. With 4 bases removed from V and 2 bases from J, the gap between germline ends came to 21 bases. The CDR3 here is CASSGPAREERCNQPQHF. CDR3 DNA: TGTGCCAGCAGTGGCCCAGCAAGGGAGGAGAGGTGCAATCAGCCCCAGCATTTT.

This chain joins TRBV15 and TRBJ2-5, with D possibly TRBD2 on 6 matching bases. The CDR3 extends over 14 amino acids. Trimming pared 0 bases from V and 5 bases from J, leaving 10 bases between. Germline V CDR1 and CDR2: LNHNV, YYDKDF (reference sequence). DNA for the CDR3: TGTGCCACCAGCAGAGAGAAGGGGAGGGAGACCCAGTACTTC. This encodes CATSREKGRETQYF.

This clone occurred a few times. V is TRBV11-2 and J is TRBJ2-1; D not resolved. Germline V lookup: CDR1 SGHAT, CDR2 FQNNGV. V gave up 1 base and J gave up 6 bases, with 10 bases separating them. There are 14 residues in the CDR3. The CDR3 here is CASSLGISFNEQFF. Written as DNA, the CDR3 is TGTGCCAGCAGCTTAGGAATAAGTTTCAATGAGCAGTTCTTC.

This chain connects TRBV7-9 to TRBJ1-1; perhaps TRBD1 as D (5 bases). The germline gives CDR1 SEHNR, CDR2 FQNEAQ (reference sequence). V lost 0 bases and J 4 bases, leaving 9 bases between the germline ends. The CDR3 length is 14 residues. The CDR3 sequence is CASSLASGVTEAFF. CDR3 nucleotides: TGTGCCAGCAGCTTAGCGTCGGGGGTCACTGAAGCTTTCTTT.

The genes are TRBV18 and TRBJ2-3, with 11 bases lining up with TRBD2. With V trimmed by 5 bases and J by 3 bases, 10 bases remained unmatched. The germline V gene encodes CDR1 KGHSH and CDR2 LQKENI. This CDR3 is built from 17 residues. In DNA form, the CDR3 reads TGTGCCAGCTCATCTTCTATAGGGACTAGCGGTACAGATACGCAGTATTTT. The encoded protein is CASSSSIGTSGTDTQYF.

The J gene is TRBJ2-1, the V gene TRBV6-5; 10 nucleotides line up with TRBD1. V was clipped by 8 bases and J by 5 bases; unmatched bases: 6. The CDR3 has 14 residues. Germline loops: CDR1 MNHEY, CDR2 SVGAGI. The CDR3 region has the DNA TGTGCCAGCGGGGACAGGGGATACGACAATGAGCAGTTCTTC. Encoded protein: CASGDRGYDNEQFF.

V is TRBV18 and J is TRBJ2-3; TRBD2 agrees at 12 bases. J lost 4 bases, V lost 6 bases, and 5 bases had no gene match. CDR1 and CDR2 (germline): KGHSH, LQKENI. The CDR3 loop spans 15 amino acids. CDR3 loop: CASSPSGGAADTQYF. CDR3 in DNA: TGTGCCAGCTCCCCTAGCGGGGGGGCTGCAGATACGCAGTATTTT.

The CDR3, as DNA: TGTGCCAGCAGCCAAGCGGGACAGGGTGTTTACGAGCAGTACTTC. Amino acid sequence: CASSQAGQGVYEQYF. J is TRBJ2-7 and V is TRBV4-2; 9 bases match TRBD1. Germline V gene lookup returns CDR1 LGHNA and CDR2 YNFKEQ. The CDR3 is 15 amino acids. The V gene end was trimmed by 1 base and the J gene end by 4 bases; junction bases not matched to a gene: 5.